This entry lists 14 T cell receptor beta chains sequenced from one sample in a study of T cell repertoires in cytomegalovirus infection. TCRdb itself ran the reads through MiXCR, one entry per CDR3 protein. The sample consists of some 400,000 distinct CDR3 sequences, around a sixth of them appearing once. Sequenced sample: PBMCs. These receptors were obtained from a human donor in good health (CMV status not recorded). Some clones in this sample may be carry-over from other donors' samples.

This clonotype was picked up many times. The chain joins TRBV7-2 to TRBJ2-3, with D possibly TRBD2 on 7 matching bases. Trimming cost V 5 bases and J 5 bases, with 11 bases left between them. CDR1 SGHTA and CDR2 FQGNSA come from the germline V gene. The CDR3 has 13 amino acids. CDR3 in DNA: TGTGCCAGCAGCGGGGGGGCACTAGATACGCAGTATTTT. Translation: CASSGGALDTQYF. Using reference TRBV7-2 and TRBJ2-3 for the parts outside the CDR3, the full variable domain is GAGVSQSPSNKVTEKGKDVELRCDPISGHTALYWYRQSLGQGLEFLIYFQGNSAPDKSGLPSDRFSAERTGGSVSTLTIQRTQQEDSAVYLCASSGGALDTQYFGPGTRLTVL.

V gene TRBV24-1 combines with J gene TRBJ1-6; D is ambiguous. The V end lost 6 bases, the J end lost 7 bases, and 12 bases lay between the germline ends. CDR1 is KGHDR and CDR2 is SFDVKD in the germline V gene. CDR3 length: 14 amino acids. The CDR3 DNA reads TGTGCCACCAGTCTCGGAACGACAAATTCACCCCTCCACTTT. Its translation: CATSLGTTNSPLHF.

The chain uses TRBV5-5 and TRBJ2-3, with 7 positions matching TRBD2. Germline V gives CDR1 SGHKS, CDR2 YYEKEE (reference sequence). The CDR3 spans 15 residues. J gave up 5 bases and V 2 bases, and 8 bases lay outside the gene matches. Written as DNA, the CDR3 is TGTGCCAGCAGCTTTGGACTAGGTACTGGAGATACGCAGTATTTT. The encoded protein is CASSFGLGTGDTQYF.

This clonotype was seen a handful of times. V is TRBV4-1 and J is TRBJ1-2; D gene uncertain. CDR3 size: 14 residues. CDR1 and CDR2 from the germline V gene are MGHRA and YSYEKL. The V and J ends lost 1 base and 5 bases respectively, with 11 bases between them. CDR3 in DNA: TGCGCCAGCAGCCAAGGGACCGGACGGTATGGCTACACCTTC. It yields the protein CASSQGTGRYGYTF.

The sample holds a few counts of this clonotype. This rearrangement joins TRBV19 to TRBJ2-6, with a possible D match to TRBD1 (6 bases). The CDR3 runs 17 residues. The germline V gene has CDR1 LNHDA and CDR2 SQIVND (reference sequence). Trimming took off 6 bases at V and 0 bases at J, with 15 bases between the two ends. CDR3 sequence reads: CASRPGQLLSGANVLTF. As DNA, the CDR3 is TGTGCCAGTAGACCAGGACAGCTCCTCTCTGGGGCCAACGTCCTGACTTTC.

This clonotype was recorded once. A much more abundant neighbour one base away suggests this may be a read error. The CDR3 is CASSTGPHAQETQYF. The CDR3 nucleotides are TGTGCCAGCAGCACCGGACCCCACGCCCAAGAGACCCAGTACTTC. The chain couples TRBV7-9 to TRBJ2-5; D is uncertain. With 5 bases removed from V and 1 base from J, the gap between germline ends came to 14 bases. CDR1 and CDR2 (germline): SEHNR, FQNEAQ (reference sequence). CDR3 size: 15 residues. Full variable domain (rest looked up from reference TRBV7-9 and TRBJ2-5): DTGVSQNPRHKITKRGQNVTFRCDPISEHNRLYWYRQTLGQGPEFLTYFQNEAQLEKSRLLSDRFSAERPKGSFSTLEIQRTEQGDSAMYLCASSTGPHAQETQYFGPGTRLLVL.

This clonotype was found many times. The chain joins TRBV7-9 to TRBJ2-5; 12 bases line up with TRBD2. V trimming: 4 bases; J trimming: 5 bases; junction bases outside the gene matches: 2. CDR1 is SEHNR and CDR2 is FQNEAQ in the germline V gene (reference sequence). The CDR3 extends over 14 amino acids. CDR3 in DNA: TGTGCCAGCAGCTCGACTAGCGGGAGTGAGACCCAGTACTTC. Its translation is CASSSTSGSETQYF.

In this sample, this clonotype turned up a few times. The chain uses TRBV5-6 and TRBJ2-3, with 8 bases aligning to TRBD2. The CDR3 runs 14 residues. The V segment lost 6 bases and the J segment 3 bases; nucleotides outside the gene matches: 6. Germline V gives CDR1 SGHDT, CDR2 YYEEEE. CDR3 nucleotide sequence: TGTGCCAGCACCGAAGCGGGAGCGACAGATACGCAGTATTTT. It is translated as CASTEAGATDTQYF.

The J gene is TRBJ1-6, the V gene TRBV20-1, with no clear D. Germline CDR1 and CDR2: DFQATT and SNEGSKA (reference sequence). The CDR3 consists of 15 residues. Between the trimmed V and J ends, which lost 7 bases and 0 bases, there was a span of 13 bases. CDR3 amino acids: CSVYRASSYNSPLHF. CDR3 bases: TGCAGTGTATATCGAGCGAGCTCCTATAATTCACCCCTCCACTTT.

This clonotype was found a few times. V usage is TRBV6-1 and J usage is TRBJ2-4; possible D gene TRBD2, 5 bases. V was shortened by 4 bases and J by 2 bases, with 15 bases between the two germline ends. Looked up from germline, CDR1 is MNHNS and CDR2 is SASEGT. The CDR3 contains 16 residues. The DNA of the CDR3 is TGTGCCAGCAGTGGGCGATCTAGCCCGCCCAAAAACATTCAGTACTTC. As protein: CASSGRSSPPKNIQYF.

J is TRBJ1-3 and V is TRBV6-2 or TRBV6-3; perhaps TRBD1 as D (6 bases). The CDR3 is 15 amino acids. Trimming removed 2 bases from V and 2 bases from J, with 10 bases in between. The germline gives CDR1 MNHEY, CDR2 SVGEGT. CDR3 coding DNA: TGTGCCAGCAGTTACGACGGGACAACTGGAAACACCATATATTTT. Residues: CASSYDGTTGNTIYF.

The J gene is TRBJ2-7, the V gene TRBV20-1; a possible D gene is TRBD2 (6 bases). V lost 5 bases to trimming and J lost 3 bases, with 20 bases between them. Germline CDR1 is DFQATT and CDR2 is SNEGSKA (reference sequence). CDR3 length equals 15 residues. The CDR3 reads CSASGTAGLGYEQYF. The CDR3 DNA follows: TGCAGTGCTTCTGGGACGGCGGGGCTGGGCTACGAGCAGTACTTC.

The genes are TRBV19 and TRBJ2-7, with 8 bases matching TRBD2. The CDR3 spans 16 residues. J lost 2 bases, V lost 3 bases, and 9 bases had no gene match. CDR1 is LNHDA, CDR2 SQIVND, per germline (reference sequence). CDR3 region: CASSIGVAGTPYEQYF. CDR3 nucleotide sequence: TGTGCCAGTAGTATTGGGGTAGCGGGGACCCCCTACGAGCAGTACTTC.

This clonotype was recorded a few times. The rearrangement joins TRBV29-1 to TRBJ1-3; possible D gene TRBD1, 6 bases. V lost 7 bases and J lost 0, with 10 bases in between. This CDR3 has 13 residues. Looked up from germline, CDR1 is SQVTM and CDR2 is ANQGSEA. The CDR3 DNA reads TGCAGCGCAGGACAGCACTCTGGAAACACCATATATTTT. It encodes CSAGQHSGNTIYF.